The 20 T cell receptor beta chains below come from one sample, sequenced in a study of blood T cell repertoires in COVID-19. Repertoires were generated with immunoSEQ multiplex PCR, while TCRdb's copy carries only in-frame clones and drops some. The table lists some 220,000 clones, roughly 86% of them singletons. The sequenced sample consisted of peripheral blood. The origin of the receptors is a man aged 45-60 years with acute or convalescent COVID-19.

The V and J genes are TRBV6-5 and TRBJ2-7, with D possibly being TRBD1 (6 bases). Germline CDR1 MNHEY, CDR2 SVGAGI. This CDR3 is 14 amino acids long. V lost 2 bases and J lost 2, with 10 bases in between. The CDR3 loop is CASSYNRVAYEQYF. DNA of the CDR3: TGTGCCAGCAGTTACAACAGGGTCGCCTACGAGCAGTACTTC.

This sequence joins TRBV19 and TRBJ2-3; a possible D gene is TRBD2 (7 bases). There are 17 residues in the CDR3. V was cut by 5 bases and J by 6 bases, with 24 bases left in between. In germline, CDR1 is LNHDA, CDR2 SQIVND (reference sequence). The CDR3 nucleotides read TGTGCCAGTAGTCCATTCGGAGCGGGGACACACTTTGATACGCAGTATTTT. This codes for CASSPFGAGTHFDTQYF.

The chain carries TRBV27 and TRBJ2-3; 7 bases match TRBD1. From germline, CDR1 is MNHEY and CDR2 SMNVEV (reference sequence). CDR3 length equals 17 residues. V was clipped by 2 bases and J by 4 bases; unmatched bases: 12. Here the CDR3 reads CASSLNHRGPWSDTQYF. In nucleotides, the CDR3 is TGTGCCAGCAGTTTAAACCACAGGGGACCCTGGTCAGATACGCAGTATTTT.

J is TRBJ1-5 and V is TRBV7-2; 7 nucleotides agree with TRBD1. The CDR3 spans 16 residues. Germline CDR1 SGHTA, CDR2 FQGNSA. J was trimmed by 6 bases and V by 3 bases; bases with no gene match: 11. The CDR3 reads CASSFGTGTESQPQHF. DNA for the CDR3: TGTGCCAGCAGCTTCGGGACCGGGACAGAAAGTCAGCCCCAGCATTTT. Supplemented by reference TRBV7-2 and TRBJ1-5, the full variable domain reads GAGVSQSPSNKVTEKGKDVELRCDPISGHTALYWYRQSLGQGLEFLIYFQGNSAPDKSGLPSDRFSAERTGGSVSTLTIQRTQQEDSAVYLCASSFGTGTESQPQHFGDGTRLSIL.

The chain joins TRBV6-4 to TRBJ2-2; no firm D call. The CDR3 is 12 amino acids. Germline V gene lookup returns CDR1 MRHNA and CDR2 SNTAGT. Trimming removed 5 bases from V and 6 bases from J, with 7 bases in between. CDR3 nucleotide sequence: TGTGCCAGCAGTAGCCTGGCCGGGGAGCTGTTTTTT. Encoded protein: CASSSLAGELFF.

The V and J genes are TRBV5-4 and TRBJ2-7; 11 bases line up with TRBD2. There are 16 residues in the CDR3. V shed 3 bases and J 1 base; nucleotides not matched to a gene: 6. Per germline, CDR1 SGHNT and CDR2 YYREEE (reference sequence). The CDR3 loop reads CASSSQTSGRSYEQYF. The CDR3 DNA reads TGTGCCAGCAGCTCGCAAACTAGCGGGAGATCCTACGAGCAGTACTTC.

V usage is TRBV15 and J usage is TRBJ1-3, with D possibly being TRBD1 (5 bases). The CDR3 covers 14 residues. Trimming shortened V by 9 bases and J by 2 bases, and 14 bases separated the two germline ends. From germline, CDR1 is LNHNV and CDR2 YYDKDF (reference sequence). The CDR3 DNA reads TGTGCCACTAGAACTCCAGGGACTGGAAACACCATATATTTT. The encoded protein is CATRTPGTGNTIYF.

CDR3 coding DNA: TGTGCCACCCACCAGGTCCATCTGGACTACACCTTC. This sequence encodes CATHQVHLDYTF. J is TRBJ1-2 and V is TRBV2; D not resolved. This CDR3 contains 12 residues. Looked up from germline, CDR1 is SNHLY and CDR2 is FYNNEI. V was shortened by 10 bases and J by 10 bases, with 19 bases between the two germline ends.

The CDR3, as DNA: TGTGCCAGCAGTCCTACCACAGGACAGGATGAGCAGTTCTTC. Translating it yields CASSPTTGQDEQFF. The chain employs TRBV7-9 and TRBJ2-1; 7 positions agree with TRBD1. This CDR3 spans 14 amino acids. The germline CDR1 and CDR2 sequences are SEHNR and FQNEAQ (reference sequence). V lost 6 bases and J lost 8; bases outside the gene matches: 10. Supplemented by reference TRBV7-9 and TRBJ2-1, the full variable domain reads DTGVSQNPRHKITKRGQNVTFRCDPISEHNRLYWYRQTLGQGPEFLTYFQNEAQLEKSRLLSDRFSAERPKGSFSTLEIQRTEQGDSAMYLCASSPTTGQDEQFFGPGTRLTVL.

The V and J genes are TRBV13 and TRBJ1-2, with 7 bases fitting TRBD1. This CDR3 has 15 amino acids. With 1 base clipped from V and 1 base from J, the junction kept 3 bases outside the gene matches. Germline loops: CDR1 PRHDT, CDR2 FYEKMQ (reference sequence). CDR3 DNA sequence: TGTGCCAGCAGCTTAGTAGACAGGGTTAACTATGGCTACACCTTC. It codes for CASSLVDRVNYGYTF.

The V and J genes are TRBV11-2 and TRBJ2-7, with D possibly matching TRBD1 (6 bases). The CDR3 extends over 14 amino acids. Looked up from germline, CDR1 is SGHAT and CDR2 is FQNNGV. The V end lost 3 bases, the J end lost 0 bases, and 9 bases lay between the germline ends. CDR3 coding DNA: TGTGCCAGCAGCTTGAACAGGGCCTCCTACGAGCAGTACTTC. It specifies CASSLNRASYEQYF.

The V and J genes are TRBV5-1 and TRBJ2-7, with no clear D. Germline CDR1 is SGHRS and CDR2 is YFSETQ. The CDR3 spans 14 residues. The V and J ends lost 2 bases and 6 bases respectively, with 15 bases between them. This CDR3 reads CASSLTQSSGEQYF. The CDR3 DNA reads TGCGCCAGCAGCTTAACCCAGTCCTCGGGCGAGCAGTACTTC.

V gene TRBV6-6 combines with J gene TRBJ1-1, with D possibly matching TRBD1 (5 bases). The CDR3 consists of 15 residues. V lost 6 bases and J lost 1, with 15 bases in between. Germline V gene sequence: CDR1 MNHNY, CDR2 SVGAGI (reference sequence). CDR3 nucleotide sequence: TGTGCCAGCAGGTACCCCACAGGAGAGAACACTGAAGCTTTCTTT. It is translated as CASRYPTGENTEAFF.

The chain recombines TRBV7-8 with TRBJ2-1, with 10 positions matching TRBD1. CDR1 is SGHVS, CDR2 FQNEAQ, per germline. V lost 5 bases, J lost 3 bases, and 7 bases stayed unmatched. This CDR3 is built from 16 residues. This chain's CDR3 is CASSSRQGAHYNEQFF. CDR3 sequence (DNA): TGTGCCAGCAGCAGCAGACAGGGGGCTCACTACAATGAGCAGTTCTTC.

V usage is TRBV10-3 and J usage is TRBJ2-7; 11 positions agree with TRBD2. The CDR3 consists of 12 residues. Germline V gene lookup returns CDR1 ENHRY and CDR2 SYGVKD. Unmatched junction bases numbered 3, after V lost 11 bases and J lost 3 bases. CDR3 sequence: CAVTSGSYEQYF. CDR3 nucleotide sequence: TGTGCCGTAACTAGCGGGAGCTACGAGCAGTACTTC.

The genes are TRBV7-2 and TRBJ2-1; D is undetermined. Germline-derived CDR1 and CDR2 are SGHTA and FQGNSA. This CDR3 spans 14 amino acids. The V and J ends lost 2 bases and 9 bases respectively, with 14 bases between them. The CDR3 bases are TGTGCCAGCAGCTTAAGCCTAGTCGGCGGTGAGCAGTTCTTC. This encodes CASSLSLVGGEQFF.

The J gene is TRBJ1-1, the V gene TRBV5-5, with TRBD1 matching 9 bases. The CDR3 consists of 14 residues. Looked up from germline, CDR1 is SGHKS and CDR2 is YYEKEE (reference sequence). V was clipped by 4 bases and J by 3 bases; unmatched bases: 4. CDR3 DNA: TGTGCCAGCAGCAACACAGGGGGCCACACTGAAGCTTTCTTT. Translating gives CASSNTGGHTEAFF.

The V and J genes are TRBV28 and TRBJ1-5; 9 positions match TRBD1. V was pared by 5 bases and J by 1 base, with 6 bases of the junction left unmatched. This CDR3 contains 16 residues. Germline lookup yields CDR1 MDHEN and CDR2 SYDVKM. DNA for the CDR3: TGTGCCAGCAGTGATGGACAGGGGATGAGCAATCAGCCCCAGCATTTT. Translated: CASSDGQGMSNQPQHF. Looking up the rest from reference TRBV28 and TRBJ1-5 gives the full variable domain: DVKVTQSSRYLVKRTGEKVFLECVQDMDHENMFWYRQDPGLGLRLIYFSYDVKMKEKGDIPEGYSVSREKKERFSLILESASTNQTSMYLCASSDGQGMSNQPQHFGDGTRLSIL.

A remark on this clone: At the DNA level, this CDR3 is encoded by other sequences in the same sample as well. The chain carries TRBV27 and TRBJ2-7, with D unresolved. V dropped 3 bases and J dropped 1 base, with 7 bases sitting between them. CDR3 length: 13 residues. Germline V gives CDR1 MNHEY, CDR2 SMNVEV (reference sequence). CDR3 coding DNA: TGTGCCAGCAGTTTTGGCGGATCCTACGAGCAGTACTTC. It yields the protein CASSFGGSYEQYF.

The rearrangement uses TRBV4-1 and TRBJ2-7; 8 nucleotides line up with TRBD2. Germline V gives CDR1 MGHRA, CDR2 YSYEKL. V was pared by 4 bases and J by 1 base, with 6 bases of the junction left unmatched. CDR3 length: 15 amino acids. CDR3 sequence (DNA): TGCGCCAGCAGCCTACGTAGCGGGAATTCCTACGAGCAGTACTTC. Translated, it gives CASSLRSGNSYEQYF.